This TCR beta chain was identified during a study of glioma-infiltrating T cells. Notes on the study in general: Only very few CDR3 sequences appeared in both tissue and blood. Non-neoplastic patients had below-expected tissue-blood divergence, while all gliomas exceeded expectation.

As concerns this clonotype: Its antigen remains unidentified. A single base separates this from a much larger clone, so it may be a read error.

Amplification of TCR alpha and beta CDR3 regions from RNA used iRepertoire nested multiplex PCR. For one-step reverse transcription and amplification, roughly 100-400 ng of tissue mRNA or PBMC total RNA was used. TCRdb re-analysed the multiplex PCR reads in MiXCR, keeping a single row per CDR3 protein. The sample contains some 99,000 distinct CDR3 sequences, less than 30% of which appear only once. CDR1 and CDR2 (germline): SEHNR, FQNEAQ (reference sequence). This CDR3 comprises 15 residues. V dropped 6 bases and J dropped 9; count of bases not matched to a gene: 13. V usage is TRBV7-9 and J usage is TRBJ2-1; 8 nucleotides line up with TRBD1. The sequencing sample was made of glioma tissue, nonneoplastic brain tissue, or PBMCs (not recorded which). This receptor was taken from a human donor with low-grade glioma or glioblastoma, undergoing nonglioma brain surgery, or in good health (not recorded which). The chain's CDR3 is CASRPGTGYGSEQFF. CDR3 sequence (DNA): TGTGCCAGCAGACCCGGGACAGGTTATGGTAGTGAGCAGTTCTTC.